Below are 20 T cell receptor beta chains sequenced from a single sample in a study of shared clonotypes between healthy human individuals. TCRdb's table, derived via immunoSEQ multiplex PCR, lists solely in-frame clones and lacks some. The sample contains about 1.1 million clones, approximately 80% of which appear only once. Sequenced sample: memory CD4+ T cells from PBMCs. Indicated subset: CD45RA-negative fraction. These receptors all come from a man aged 18 to 30 in good health. Some clones in this sample may be carry-over from other donors' samples.

Concerning this clone: Relative to the germline gene, one junction end is altered; a read error may explain this. The V call is TRBV2, the J call TRBJ2-1; tentatively, D is TRBD2 (6 bases). CDR3 length: 12 amino acids. Germline loops: CDR1 SNHLY, CDR2 FYNNEI. CDR3 in amino acids: CASRDWRESAIF. The CDR3 coding sequence is TGTGCCAGCAGGGATTGGAGGGAGTCTGCAATCTTC.

Note on this clone: With a much larger clone just one base away, this may be a read error. J is TRBJ2-5 and V is TRBV9; D perhaps matches TRBD2 (6 bases). Germline CDR1 reads SGDLS; CDR2 reads YYNGEE. This CDR3 comprises 13 residues. The CDR3 DNA sequence: TGTGCCGGCAGCGTAGTCGGGGGAGAGACCCAGTACTTC. Its translation: CAGSVVGGETQYF.

The chain is built from TRBV11-1 and TRBJ2-3; 9 nucleotides match TRBD1. This CDR3 has 16 amino acids. V lost 4 bases and J lost 4; bases outside the gene matches: 9. Germline V lookup: CDR1 SGHAT, CDR2 FQDESV (reference sequence). In DNA form, the CDR3 reads TGTGCCAGCAGCTCCGGACAGGGGAGCCAGGCAGATACGCAGTATTTT. Translating it yields CASSSGQGSQADTQYF.

The chain carries TRBV7-2 and TRBJ1-3; the D gene is possibly TRBD1 (5 bases). V was clipped by 7 bases and J by 4 bases, with 14 bases between them. There are 14 residues in the CDR3. The V gene's germline CDR1 is SGHTA and CDR2 FQGNSA. CDR3 sequence (DNA): TGTGCCAGCAAAACAGGATTTGACGGAAACACCATATATTTT. Translation gives CASKTGFDGNTIYF.

This clone was detected ten times or more. V is TRBV4-1 and J is TRBJ1-5, with D perhaps matching TRBD1 (5 bases). Germline V gene data show CDR1 as MGHRA and CDR2 as YSYEKL. The CDR3 covers 15 residues. Trimming shortened V by 0 bases and J by 7 bases, and 13 bases separated the two germline ends. CDR3 protein: CASSQDPRGSQPQHF. The DNA of the CDR3 is TGCGCCAGCAGCCAAGATCCGAGGGGATCGCAGCCCCAGCATTTT.

V and J are TRBV20-1 and TRBJ2-7; 8 positions match TRBD1. With 5 bases clipped from V and 6 bases from J, the junction kept 3 bases outside the gene matches. The germline gives CDR1 DFQATT, CDR2 SNEGSKA (reference sequence). CDR3 length equals 11 residues. The CDR3 DNA reads TGCAGTGCTCATGACAGGGGCGAGCAGTACTTC. Its translation: CSAHDRGEQYF.

The gene calls are TRBV6-5 and TRBJ2-3, with 7 bases aligning to TRBD1. Trimming took 6 bases from V and 4 from J; bases not matched to a gene: 7. CDR1 is MNHEY and CDR2 is SVGAGI in the germline V gene. The CDR3 is 14 residues long. Here the CDR3 reads CASRPTGYPDTQYF. The CDR3 region has the DNA TGTGCCAGCAGACCGACAGGGTATCCAGATACGCAGTATTTT.

In its sample, this clone was seen once. The gene calls are TRBV30 and TRBJ1-4; tentatively, D is TRBD1 (5 bases). Between the trimmed V and J ends, which lost 8 bases and 5 bases, there was a span of 12 bases. The CDR3 is 12 amino acids. Germline values: CDR1 GTSNPN, CDR2 SVGIG (reference sequence). The CDR3 protein is CAGHRPNEKLFF. CDR3 bases: TGTGCCGGACACAGGCCGAATGAAAAACTGTTTTTT. Full variable domain (missing parts from reference TRBV30 and TRBJ1-4): SQTIHQWPATLVQPVGSPLSLECTVEGTSNPNLYWYRQAAGRGLQLLFYSVGIGQISSEVPQNLSASRPQDRQFILSSKKLLLSDSGFYLCAGHRPNEKLFFGSGTQLSVL.

The chain uses TRBV5-1 and TRBJ1-5; TRBD1 might be the D (5 bases). V was cut by 4 bases and J by 2 bases, with 16 bases left in between. CDR1 and CDR2 from the germline V gene are SGHRS and YFSETQ. There are 16 residues in the CDR3. CDR3 in amino acids: CASSAGPIGGNQPQHF. CDR3 in DNA: TGCGCCAGCAGCGCGGGACCTATCGGGGGCAATCAGCCCCAGCATTTT.

This clone has more than one count but fewer than ten. In DNA form, the CDR3 reads TGTGCCAGCAGCTTCGAGACAGCCACCTACAATGAGCAGTTCTTC. It is translated as CASSFETATYNEQFF. This chain joins TRBV11-1 and TRBJ2-1, with a weak D call TRBD1 (5 bases). Germline V gives CDR1 SGHAT, CDR2 FQDESV (reference sequence). The CDR3 runs to 15 residues. With 3 bases removed from V and 2 bases from J, the gap between germline ends came to 11 bases.

This chain uses TRBV6-1 with TRBJ2-5; D call uncertain. Germline V gene lookup returns CDR1 MNHNS and CDR2 SASEGT. Trimming removed 2 bases from V and 4 bases from J, with 8 bases in between. The CDR3 is 13 amino acids. The CDR3 DNA is TGTGCCAGCAGTGAAAATTGGTCAGAGACCCAGTACTTC. Translated, it gives CASSENWSETQYF.

The chain has TRBV23-1 and TRBJ1-5; no reliable D call. TRBV23-1 is filed as an ORF, its function uncertain. V was clipped by 6 bases and J by 6 bases, with 15 bases between them. The CDR3 spans 14 residues. The CDR3 region is CASSPPGRGQPQHF. In DNA form, the CDR3 reads TGCGCCAGCAGCCCCCCGGGTCGAGGTCAGCCCCAGCATTTT.

J is TRBJ1-4 and V is TRBV6-6; 8 bases line up with TRBD1. This CDR3 comprises 15 residues. Germline CDR1 and CDR2: MNHNY and SVGAGI (reference sequence). After removal of 6 bases from V and 5 bases from J, the junction contained 8 bases not matched to a gene. The CDR3 here is CASSPPRDRNEKLFF. CDR3 nucleotides: TGTGCCAGCAGCCCACCGCGGGACAGGAATGAAAAACTGTTTTTT.

On this clone itself: A much larger clone differs from this one at a single base, so this may be a read error. The conserved closing phenylalanine or tryptophan is absent in this CDR3, likely reflecting a read error. CDR3 residues: CSASRGGYTL. Written as DNA, the CDR3 is TGCAGTGCTAGTCGGGGTGGCTACACCCTC. The V gene is TRBV20-1, the J gene TRBJ1-2; the D is unclear. The V end was cut by 3 bases, the J end by 7 bases, with 6 bases between. The CDR3 length is 10 residues. The V gene's germline CDR1 is DFQATT and CDR2 SNEGSKA (reference sequence).

As for this clone: This clone may be a read error of a much larger clone one base away. In DNA form, the CDR3 reads TGTGCCAGTACCTCGACAGGGGGCAATCAGCCCCAGCATTTT. The encoded protein is CASTSTGGNQPQHF. The chain has TRBV19 and TRBJ1-5, with 8 bases lining up with TRBD1. The CDR3 runs 14 residues. Germline V gives CDR1 LNHDA, CDR2 SQIVND (reference sequence). The J segment lost 2 bases and the V segment lost 7 bases, leaving 4 bases of the junction unmatched.

This clone was seen only once. The chain recombines TRBV30 with TRBJ1-2; TRBD1 might be the D (5 bases). The germline gives CDR1 GTSNPN, CDR2 SVGIG (reference sequence). Trimming stripped 4 bases from V and 8 bases from J, with 14 bases between. This CDR3 is built from 12 residues. The DNA of the CDR3 is TGTGCCTGGACTTCAGGGCCAGGAGGCTACACCTTC. Its protein product is CAWTSGPGGYTF.

The V gene is TRBV6-1, the J gene TRBJ1-5; 8 nucleotides agree with TRBD1. The germline V gene has CDR1 MNHNS and CDR2 SASEGT. The CDR3 totals 14 residues. Unmatched junction bases numbered 2, after V lost 0 bases and J lost 7 bases. This CDR3 reads CASSEANRGQPQHF. The CDR3 DNA sequence: TGTGCCAGCAGTGAAGCAAACAGGGGGCAGCCCCAGCATTTT.

The chain links TRBV30 to TRBJ1-1; perhaps TRBD1 as D (5 bases). The V gene's germline CDR1 is GTSNPN and CDR2 SVGIG (reference sequence). The CDR3 length is 14 residues. V was pared by 3 bases and J by 11 bases, with 22 bases between. The chain's CDR3 is CAWSKGQGYWYAFF. The CDR3 nucleotides read TGTGCCTGGAGCAAGGGGCAGGGTTATTGGTACGCTTTCTTT. Looking up the rest from reference TRBV30 and TRBJ1-1 gives the full variable domain: SQTIHQWPATLVQPVGSPLSLECTVEGTSNPNLYWYRQAAGRGLQLLFYSVGIGQISSEVPQNLSASRPQDRQFILSSKKLLLSDSGFYLCAWSKGQGYWYAFFGQGTRLTVV.

This clone was seen ten or more times. The chain recombines TRBV7-3 with TRBJ2-1, with 7 bases identical to TRBD1. Trimming at V came to 3 bases and at J to 7 bases, leaving 3 bases not matched to a gene. This CDR3 has 13 residues. CDR1 is SGHTA, CDR2 FQGTGA, per germline. The CDR3 loop reads CASSLVRGNEQFF. The DNA of the CDR3 is TGTGCCAGCAGCTTGGTCAGGGGGAATGAGCAGTTCTTC.

The V gene is TRBV19, the J gene TRBJ1-4; D is unclear. In germline, CDR1 is LNHDA, CDR2 SQIVND (reference sequence). There are 14 residues in the CDR3. The ends were cut back, 3 bases at V and 2 bases at J, with 7 bases in the middle. DNA for the CDR3: TGTGCCAGTAGTATCTCCCCGACTAATGAAAAACTGTTTTTT. Residues: CASSISPTNEKLFF.